The next 15 T cell receptor beta chains were all read from a single sample in a study of blood T cell repertoires in COVID-19. Using immunoSEQ multiplex PCR, the repertoire was profiled, and TCRdb retains in-frame clones only, with some absent. The data hold approximately 52,000 clones, with around 93% observed a single time. Sequenced: peripheral blood. These receptors all come from a middle-aged man with acute or convalescent COVID-19.

This chain uses TRBV5-5 with TRBJ1-5; TRBD1 might be the D (6 bases). Germline loops: CDR1 SGHKS, CDR2 YYEKEE (reference sequence). The CDR3 loop spans 16 amino acids. V gave up 0 bases and J gave up 0 bases, with 10 bases separating them. In nucleotides, the CDR3 is TGTGCCAGCAGCTTGGCGGGGGGCTATAGCAATCAGCCCCAGCATTTT. Encoded protein: CASSLAGGYSNQPQHF.

This clone was detected a few times. The gene calls are TRBV9 and TRBJ1-1, with D maybe TRBD1 (5 bases). The CDR3 loop spans 15 amino acids. Trimming removed 3 bases from V and 10 bases from J, with 22 bases in between. Germline V CDR1 and CDR2: SGDLS, YYNGEE. The CDR3 protein is CASSASFWAGGRAFF. The DNA of the CDR3 is TGTGCCAGCAGCGCCTCTTTTTGGGCGGGGGGAAGAGCTTTCTTT.

The CDR3 loop reads CASSPRGRADTQYF. In nucleotides, the CDR3 is TGTGCCAGCAGCCCCCGGGGGAGGGCAGATACGCAGTATTTT. V and J are TRBV9 and TRBJ2-3, with 7 bases fitting TRBD2. Germline-derived CDR1 and CDR2 are SGDLS and YYNGEE. After removal of 4 bases from V and 4 bases from J, the junction contained 6 bases not matched to a gene. There are 14 residues in the CDR3.

This clone was recorded once. Distinct nucleotide sequences in the sample also encode this CDR3. V gene TRBV3-1 (or the pseudogene TRBV3-2) combines with J gene TRBJ1-1; no definite D call. This CDR3 comprises 14 residues. The V gene lost 1 base and the J gene lost 1 base, with 7 bases spanning the gap. Germline lookup yields CDR1 LGHDT and CDR2 YNNKEL (reference sequence). The CDR3 DNA is TGTGCCAGCAGCCAAGTTCAGGAGAACACTGAAGCTTTCTTT. This translates into CASSQVQENTEAFF.

The rearrangement links TRBV12-5 to TRBJ2-3; D is uncertain. Germline CDR1 reads LGHNT; CDR2 reads FRNRAP. V lost 6 bases and J lost 3, with 4 bases in between. The CDR3 length is 11 residues. Written as DNA, the CDR3 is TGTGCTAGTGGCTCGACAGATACGCAGTATTTT. Its protein is CASGSTDTQYF.

The V gene is TRBV21-1, the J gene TRBJ2-5; TRBD2, as called in the table, went unchecked against the DNA. TRBV21-1 represents a pseudogene. CDR3 length: 13 amino acids. The CDR3 nucleotides are TGTGTAAGGACTAGCGGACTCCAAGAGACCCAGTACTTC. It codes for CVRTSGLQETQYF.

This chain links TRBV3-1 (or the pseudogene TRBV3-2) with TRBJ1-1, with 9 positions matching TRBD1. Germline CDR1 is LGHDT and CDR2 is YNNKEL (reference sequence). V lost 2 bases to trimming and J lost 3 bases; unmatched junction nucleotides: 1. This CDR3 spans 14 amino acids. The CDR3: CASSQRQGDTEAFF. The CDR3 bases are TGTGCCAGCAGCCAACGACAGGGGGACACTGAAGCTTTCTTT.

The V and J genes are TRBV2 and TRBJ1-5, with 8 nucleotides matching TRBD1. Germline CDR1 reads SNHLY; CDR2 reads FYNNEI. J was trimmed by 4 bases and V by 6 bases; bases with no gene match: 8. This CDR3 comprises 15 residues. The CDR3 spells CASRMGQELNQPQHF. CDR3 nucleotides: TGTGCCAGCAGGATGGGACAGGAGTTAAATCAGCCCCAGCATTTT.

The V gene is TRBV18, the J gene TRBJ1-5; D gene ambiguous. Germline V gene data show CDR1 as KGHSH and CDR2 as LQKENI. This CDR3 contains 16 residues. Trimming pared 3 bases from V and 0 bases from J, leaving 12 bases between. CDR3 protein: CASSPIQLNSNQPQHF. CDR3 sequence (DNA): TGTGCCAGCTCACCCATACAGCTTAATAGCAATCAGCCCCAGCATTTT.

This clone occurred a few times. The CDR3 loop reads CASSPQGDGYTF. CDR3 nucleotide sequence: TGTGCCAGCTCACCACAAGGGGATGGCTACACCTTC. The chain joins TRBV18 to TRBJ1-2; TRBD1 is a possible D gene (5 bases). The germline CDR1 and CDR2 sequences are KGHSH and LQKENI. Trimming stripped 1 base from V and 6 bases from J, with 6 bases between. The CDR3 contains 12 residues. Combining the CDR3 with reference TRBV18 and TRBJ1-2 gives the whole variable domain NAGVMQNPRHLVRRRGQEARLRCSPMKGHSHVYWYRQLPEEGLKFMVYLQKENIIDESGMPKERFSAEFPKEGPSILRIQQVVRGDSAAYFCASSPQGDGYTFGSGTRLTVV.

This sequence joins TRBV7-8 and TRBJ1-5; a weak D match, TRBD1 (6 bases). The CDR3 sequence is 15 residues long. Germline CDR1 reads SGHVS; CDR2 reads FQNEAQ. V gave up 7 bases and J gave up 2 bases, with 15 bases separating them. CDR3 nucleotide sequence: TGTGCCAGCACCCGAGGGTCAGGGGGCAATCAGCCCCAGCATTTT. Encoded protein: CASTRGSGGNQPQHF.

The rearrangement links TRBV18 to TRBJ2-3; TRBD2 matches 10 bases. Trimming took 6 bases from V and 1 from J; bases not matched to a gene: 7. Germline CDR1 reads KGHSH; CDR2 reads LQKENI. The CDR3 extends over 16 amino acids. The CDR3 nucleotides read TGTGCCAGCTCCCGAGAAACTAGCGGGGGCACAGATACGCAGTATTTT. Translation: CASSRETSGGTDTQYF.

The chain carries TRBV19 and TRBJ1-4; TRBD1 matches at 8 bases. The CDR3 has 14 residues. The germline V gene has CDR1 LNHDA and CDR2 SQIVND (reference sequence). With V trimmed by 6 bases and J by 8 bases, 8 bases remained unmatched. The CDR3 reads CASSSGGGYEKLFF. The DNA for the CDR3 is TGTGCCAGTAGCTCAGGGGGCGGATACGAAAAACTGTTTTTT. The entire variable domain, with the rest obtained from reference TRBV19 and TRBJ1-4, is as follows: DGGITQSPKYLFRKEGQNVTLSCEQNLNHDAMYWYRQDPGQGLRLIYYSQIVNDFQKGDIAEGYSVSREKKESFPLTVTSAQKNPTAFYLCASSSGGGYEKLFFGSGTQLSVL.

The rearrangement uses TRBV5-6 and TRBJ2-1; no reliable D call. This CDR3 has 15 residues. V was pared by 7 bases and J by 0 bases, with 14 bases between. Germline V CDR1 and CDR2: SGHDT, YYEEEE. The CDR3: CASFKTESSYNEQFF. The CDR3 DNA reads as TGTGCCAGCTTTAAAACAGAGAGCTCCTACAATGAGCAGTTCTTC.

V is TRBV19 and J is TRBJ1-5; D remains unclear. The V end lost 6 bases, the J end lost 1 base, and 13 bases lay between the germline ends. This CDR3 region has 15 residues. CDR1 and CDR2 from the germline V gene are LNHDA and SQIVND (reference sequence). CDR3 coding DNA: TGTGCCAGTAGCCCTGAGGAGCGGAGCAATCAGCCCCAGCATTTT. This gives the protein CASSPEERSNQPQHF.